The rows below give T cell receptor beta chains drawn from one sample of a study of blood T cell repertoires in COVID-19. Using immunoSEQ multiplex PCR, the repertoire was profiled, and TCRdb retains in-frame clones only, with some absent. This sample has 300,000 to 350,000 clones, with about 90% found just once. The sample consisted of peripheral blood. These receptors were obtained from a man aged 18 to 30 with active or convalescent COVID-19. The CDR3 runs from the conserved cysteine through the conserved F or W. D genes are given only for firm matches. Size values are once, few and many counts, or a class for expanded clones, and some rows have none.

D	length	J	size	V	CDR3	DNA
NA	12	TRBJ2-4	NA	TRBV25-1	CPPQGAKNIQYF	TGTCCGCCGCAGGGAGCCAAAAACATTCAGTACTTC
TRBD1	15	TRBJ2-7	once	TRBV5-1	CASSPGTVGAYEQYF	TGCGCCAGCAGCCCAGGGACAGTGGGGGCCTACGAGCAGTACTTC
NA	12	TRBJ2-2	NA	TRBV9	CASSPRDEELFF	TGTGCCAGCAGCCCCAGGGATGAGGAGCTGTTTTTT
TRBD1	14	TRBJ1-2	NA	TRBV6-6	CASRGDRDNYGYTF	TGTGCCAGCAGAGGGGACAGGGATAACTATGGCTACACCTTC
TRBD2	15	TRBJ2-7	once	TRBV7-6	CASSLGLAGDYEQYF	TGTGCCAGCAGCTTGGGACTAGCGGGAGACTACGAGCAGTACTTC
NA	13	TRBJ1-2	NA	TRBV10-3	CAISAAGNYGYTF	TGTGCCATCAGTGCGGCAGGAAACTATGGCTACACCTTC
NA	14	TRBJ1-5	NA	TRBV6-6	CASSYRPSNQPQHF	TGTGCCAGCAGTTACCGTCCTAGCAATCAGCCCCAGCATTTT
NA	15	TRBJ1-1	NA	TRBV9	CASSVGRGRDTEAFF	TGTGCCAGCAGCGTAGGCAGGGGCCGAGACACTGAAGCTTTCTTT
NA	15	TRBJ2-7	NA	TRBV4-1	CASSQPLTGYYEQYF	TGCGCCAGCAGCCAACCCCTGACAGGTTACTACGAGCAGTACTTC
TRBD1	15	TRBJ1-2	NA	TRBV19	CASSIETGGKYGYTF	TGTGCCAGTAGTATTGAAACAGGGGGCAAGTATGGCTACACCTTC
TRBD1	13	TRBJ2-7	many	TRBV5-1	CASSVGQNYEQYF	TGCGCCAGCAGTGTGGGACAGAACTACGAGCAGTACTTC
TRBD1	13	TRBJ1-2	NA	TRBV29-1	CSVGGTGGFGYTF	TGCAGCGTCGGAGGGACAGGGGGCTTTGGCTACACCTTC
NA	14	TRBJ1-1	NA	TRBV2	CASSPLTGQVWAFF	TGTGCCAGCAGTCCTCTTACAGGGCAGGTTTGGGCTTTCTTT
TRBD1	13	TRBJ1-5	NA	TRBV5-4	CASSRDRDQPQHF	TGTGCCAGCAGCAGAGACAGGGATCAGCCCCAGCATTTT
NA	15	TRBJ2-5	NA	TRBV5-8	CASSLEFGRGETQYF	TGTGCCAGCAGCTTGGAATTTGGCAGGGGTGAGACCCAGTACTTC
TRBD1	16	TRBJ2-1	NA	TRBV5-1	CASSLDPGGVNNEQFF	TGCGCCAGCAGCTTGGACCCAGGGGGAGTCAACAATGAGCAGTTCTTC
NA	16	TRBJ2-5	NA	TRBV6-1	CASSEARGRGQETQYF	TGTGCCAGCAGTGAAGCCCGAGGAAGGGGGCAAGAGACCCAGTACTTC
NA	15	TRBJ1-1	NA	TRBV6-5	CASSPDLQGNTEAFF	TGTGCCAGCAGCCCCGATCTACAGGGGAACACTGAAGCTTTCTTT
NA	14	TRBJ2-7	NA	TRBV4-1	CASSPVGGKGEQYF	TGCGCCAGCAGCCCAGTAGGCGGGAAGGGCGAGCAGTACTTC
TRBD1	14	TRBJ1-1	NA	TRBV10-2	CASRTGTVNTEAFF	TGCGCCAGCAGGACCGGGACAGTGAACACTGAAGCTTTCTTT
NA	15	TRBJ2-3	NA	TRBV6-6	CASQDWGSPTDTQYF	TGTGCCAGCCAAGATTGGGGCTCCCCCACAGATACGCAGTATTTT
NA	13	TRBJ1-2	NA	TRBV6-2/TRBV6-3	CASSYVPGYGYTF	TGTGCCAGCAGTTACGTGCCAGGCTATGGCTACACCTTC
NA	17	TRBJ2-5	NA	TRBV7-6	CASRLGPGLKNQETQYF	TGTGCCAGCAGGTTAGGCCCGGGACTGAAGAACCAAGAGACCCAGTACTTC
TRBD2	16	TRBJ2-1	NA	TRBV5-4	CASSLNAAGAYNEQFF	TGTGCCAGCAGCTTGAATGCAGCGGGAGCGTACAATGAGCAGTTCTTC
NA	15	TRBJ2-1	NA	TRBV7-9	CASSLGAEPYNEQFF	TGTGCCAGCAGCTTAGGAGCGGAGCCCTACAATGAGCAGTTCTTC
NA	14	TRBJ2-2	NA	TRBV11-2	CASSPSGIAGELFF	TGTGCCAGCAGCCCCAGTGGTATTGCCGGGGAGCTGTTTTTT
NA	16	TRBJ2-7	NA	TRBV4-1	CASSQDGHSKYSEQYF	TGCGCCAGCAGCCAAGACGGTCACAGCAAGTATAGCGAGCAGTACTTC
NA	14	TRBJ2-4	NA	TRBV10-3	CAISEPSGENIQYF	TGTGCCATCAGTGAGCCCTCAGGGGAAAACATTCAGTACTTC
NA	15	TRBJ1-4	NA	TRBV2	CASSDSGLANEKLFF	TGTGCCAGCAGTGATTCGGGTCTTGCTAATGAAAAACTGTTTTTT
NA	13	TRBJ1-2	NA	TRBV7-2	CASSLAPRQGYTF	TGTGCCAGCAGCTTAGCGCCCAGACAAGGCTACACCTTC
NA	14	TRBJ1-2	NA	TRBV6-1	CASSESRGFHGYTF	TGTGCCAGCAGTGAAAGTCGGGGGTTCCATGGCTACACCTTC
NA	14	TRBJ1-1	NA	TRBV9	CASSVGPGGTEAFF	TGTGCCAGCAGCGTAGGCCCGGGCGGGACTGAAGCTTTCTTT
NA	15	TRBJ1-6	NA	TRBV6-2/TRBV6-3	CASSYPGHRDSPLHF	TGTGCCAGCAGTTACCCCGGCCACAGGGATTCACCCCTCCACTTT
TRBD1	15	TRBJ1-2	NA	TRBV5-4	CASSRRDRGREGYTF	TGTGCCAGCAGCCGACGGGACAGGGGGCGCGAAGGCTACACCTTC
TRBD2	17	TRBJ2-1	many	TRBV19	CANRRLAGFSGGNEQFF	TGTGCCAATCGGCGACTAGCGGGTTTTAGCGGAGGGAATGAGCAGTTCTTC
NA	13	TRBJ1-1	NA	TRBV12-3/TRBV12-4	CASSLLLRVEAFF	TGTGCCAGCAGTTTACTACTGCGGGTTGAAGCTTTCTTT
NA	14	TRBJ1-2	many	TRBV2	CASRGAGSNYGYTF	TGTGCCAGCAGGGGGGCAGGCTCTAACTATGGCTACACCTTC
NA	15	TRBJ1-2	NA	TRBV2	CASSEILVAVYGYTF	TGTGCCAGCAGTGAAATTCTTGTGGCAGTCTATGGCTACACCTTC
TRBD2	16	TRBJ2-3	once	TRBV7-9	CASSLGTSGIADTQYF	TGTGCCAGCAGCTTAGGGACTAGCGGGATAGCAGATACGCAGTATTTT
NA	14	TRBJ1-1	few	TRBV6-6	CASTQGGGVTEAFF	TGTGCCAGCACCCAAGGGGGGGGAGTCACTGAAGCTTTCTTT
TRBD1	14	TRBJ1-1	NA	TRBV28	CASSSQGVRTEAFF	TGTGCCAGCAGTTCTCAGGGGGTAAGAACTGAAGCTTTCTTT